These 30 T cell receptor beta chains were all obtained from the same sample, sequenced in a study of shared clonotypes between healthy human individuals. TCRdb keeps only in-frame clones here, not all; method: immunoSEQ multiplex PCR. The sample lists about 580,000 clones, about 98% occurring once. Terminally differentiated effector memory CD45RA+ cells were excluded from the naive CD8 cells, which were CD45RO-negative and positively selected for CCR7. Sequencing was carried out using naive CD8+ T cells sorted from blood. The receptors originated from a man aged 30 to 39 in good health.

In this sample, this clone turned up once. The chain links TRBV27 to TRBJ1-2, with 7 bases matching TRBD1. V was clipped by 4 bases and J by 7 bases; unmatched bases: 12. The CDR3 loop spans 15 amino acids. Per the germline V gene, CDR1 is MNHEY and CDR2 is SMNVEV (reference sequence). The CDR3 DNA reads TGTGCCAGCAGTTCTTGGGACAGCTTCGTGGCTGGCTACACCTTC. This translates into CASSSWDSFVAGYTF.

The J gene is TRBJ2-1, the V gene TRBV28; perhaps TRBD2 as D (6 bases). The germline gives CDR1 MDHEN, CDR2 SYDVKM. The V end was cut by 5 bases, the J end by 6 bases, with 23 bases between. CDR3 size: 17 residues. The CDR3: CASSTYQRTKRGNEQFF. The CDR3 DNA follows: TGTGCCAGCAGTACCTACCAACGGACTAAACGGGGCAATGAGCAGTTCTTC.

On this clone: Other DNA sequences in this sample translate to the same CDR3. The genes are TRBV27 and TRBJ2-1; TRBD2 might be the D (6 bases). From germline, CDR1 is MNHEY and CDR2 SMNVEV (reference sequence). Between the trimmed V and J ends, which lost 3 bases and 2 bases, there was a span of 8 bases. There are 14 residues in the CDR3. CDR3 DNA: TGTGCCAGCAGTTTGCGGGACCCCTACAATGAGCAGTTCTTC. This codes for CASSLRDPYNEQFF.

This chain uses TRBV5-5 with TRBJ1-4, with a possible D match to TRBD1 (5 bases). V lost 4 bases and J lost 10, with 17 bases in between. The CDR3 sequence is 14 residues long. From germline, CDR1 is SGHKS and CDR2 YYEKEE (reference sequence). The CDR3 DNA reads TGTGCCAGCAGCCCTCGGAGAGAGGGACGAAAACTGTTTTTT. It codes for CASSPRREGRKLFF.

This CDR3 reads CASSVDPGQPNTEAFF. Written as DNA, the CDR3 is TGTGCCAGCAGCGTAGACCCGGGACAGCCGAACACTGAAGCTTTCTTT. The chain combines TRBV9 with TRBJ1-1; 7 bases are a match to TRBD1. CDR3 size: 16 residues. CDR1 SGDLS and CDR2 YYNGEE come from the germline V gene. The ends lost 0 bases at V and 1 base at J; junction bases unmatched: 6.

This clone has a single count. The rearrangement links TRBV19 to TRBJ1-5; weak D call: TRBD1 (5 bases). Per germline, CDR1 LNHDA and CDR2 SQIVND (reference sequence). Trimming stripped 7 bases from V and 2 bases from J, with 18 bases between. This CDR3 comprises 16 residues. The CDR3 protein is CASTMTGDRGNQPQHF. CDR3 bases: TGTGCCAGTACCATGACGGGGGACCGGGGCAATCAGCCCCAGCATTTT. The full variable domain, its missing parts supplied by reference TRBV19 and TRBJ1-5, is DGGITQSPKYLFRKEGQNVTLSCEQNLNHDAMYWYRQDPGQGLRLIYYSQIVNDFQKGDIAEGYSVSREKKESFPLTVTSAQKNPTAFYLCASTMTGDRGNQPQHFGDGTRLSIL.

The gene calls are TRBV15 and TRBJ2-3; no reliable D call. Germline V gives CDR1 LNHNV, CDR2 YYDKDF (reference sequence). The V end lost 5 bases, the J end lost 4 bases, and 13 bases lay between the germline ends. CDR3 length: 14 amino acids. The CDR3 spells CATSPRADPDTQYF. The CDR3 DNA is TGTGCCACCAGCCCCCGTGCAGACCCAGATACGCAGTATTTT.

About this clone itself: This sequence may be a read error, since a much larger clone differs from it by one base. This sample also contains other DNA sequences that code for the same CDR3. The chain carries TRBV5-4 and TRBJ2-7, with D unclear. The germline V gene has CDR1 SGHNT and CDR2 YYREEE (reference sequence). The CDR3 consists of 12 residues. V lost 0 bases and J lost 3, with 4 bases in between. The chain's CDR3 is CASSLDVYEQYF. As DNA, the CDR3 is TGTGCCAGCAGCTTGGACGTCTACGAGCAGTACTTC.

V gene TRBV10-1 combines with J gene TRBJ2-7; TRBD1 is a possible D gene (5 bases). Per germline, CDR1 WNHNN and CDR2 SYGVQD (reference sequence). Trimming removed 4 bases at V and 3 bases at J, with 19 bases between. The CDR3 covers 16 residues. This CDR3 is CASSVVDRVLDYEQYF. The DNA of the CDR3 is TGCGCCAGCAGTGTAGTCGACAGAGTTTTAGACTACGAGCAGTACTTC.

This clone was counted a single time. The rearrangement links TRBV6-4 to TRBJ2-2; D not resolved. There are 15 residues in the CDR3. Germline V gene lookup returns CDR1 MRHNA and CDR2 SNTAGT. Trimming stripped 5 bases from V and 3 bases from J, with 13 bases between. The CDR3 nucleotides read TGTGCCAGCAGTAAGACAAACCCCTACACCGGGGAGCTGTTTTTT. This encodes CASSKTNPYTGELFF.

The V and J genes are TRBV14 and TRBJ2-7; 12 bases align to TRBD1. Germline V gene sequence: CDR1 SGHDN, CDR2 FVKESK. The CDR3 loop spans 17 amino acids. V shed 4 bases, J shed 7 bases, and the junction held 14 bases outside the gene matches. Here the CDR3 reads CASSRWKDGTGGLEQYF. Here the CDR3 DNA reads TGTGCCAGCAGCCGGTGGAAGGACGGGACAGGGGGCCTAGAGCAGTACTTC.

The CDR3 region is CASSASTSGGANTGELFF. The DNA for the CDR3 is TGTGCCAGCAGCGCCAGCACTAGCGGGGGCGCGAACACCGGGGAGCTGTTTTTT. The chain recombines TRBV9 with TRBJ2-2; 11 bases align to TRBD2. The V and J ends lost 3 bases and 0 bases, in that order; junction bases with no gene match: 7. Germline V gives CDR1 SGDLS, CDR2 YYNGEE. The CDR3 has 18 residues.

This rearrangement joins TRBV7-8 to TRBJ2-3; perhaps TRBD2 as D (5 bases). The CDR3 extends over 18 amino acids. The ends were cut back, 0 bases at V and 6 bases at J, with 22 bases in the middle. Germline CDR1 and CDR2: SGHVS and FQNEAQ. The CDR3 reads CASSLAGVASTNGDTQYF. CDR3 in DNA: TGTGCCAGCAGCTTAGCTGGAGTGGCTAGCACAAACGGGGATACGCAGTATTTT.

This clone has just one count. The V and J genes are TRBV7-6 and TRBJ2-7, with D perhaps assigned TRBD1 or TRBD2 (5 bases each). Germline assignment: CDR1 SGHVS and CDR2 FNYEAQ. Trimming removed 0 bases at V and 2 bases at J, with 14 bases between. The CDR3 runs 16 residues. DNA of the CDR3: TGTGCCAGCAGCTTAGCCCAGGGAGCGAGAGCCTACGAGCAGTACTTC. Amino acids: CASSLAQGARAYEQYF.

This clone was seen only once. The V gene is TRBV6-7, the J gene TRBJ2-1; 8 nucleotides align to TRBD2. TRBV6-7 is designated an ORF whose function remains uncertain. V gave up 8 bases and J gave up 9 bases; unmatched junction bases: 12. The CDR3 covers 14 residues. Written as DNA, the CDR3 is TGTGCCAGCTCGTTAGCGGGACCTGCCTGTGAGCAGTTCTTC. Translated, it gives CASSLAGPACEQFF.

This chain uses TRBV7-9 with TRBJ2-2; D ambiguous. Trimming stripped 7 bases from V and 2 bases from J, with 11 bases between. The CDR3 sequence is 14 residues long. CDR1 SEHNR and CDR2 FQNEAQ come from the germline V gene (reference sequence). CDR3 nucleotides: TGTGCCAGCACCCCTGGGCCCAACACCGGGGAGCTGTTTTTT. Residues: CASTPGPNTGELFF.

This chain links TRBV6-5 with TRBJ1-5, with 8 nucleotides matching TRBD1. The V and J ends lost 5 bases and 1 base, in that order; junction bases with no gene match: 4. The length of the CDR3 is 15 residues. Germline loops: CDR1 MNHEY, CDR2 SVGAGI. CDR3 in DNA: TGTGCCAGCAGTAGACAGGGGATAAGCAATCAGCCCCAGCATTTT. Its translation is CASSRQGISNQPQHF.

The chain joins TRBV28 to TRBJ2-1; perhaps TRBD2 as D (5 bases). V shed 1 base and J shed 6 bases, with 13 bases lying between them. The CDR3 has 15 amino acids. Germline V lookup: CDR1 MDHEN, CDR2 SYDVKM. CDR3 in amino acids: CASSLLRFSGNEQFF. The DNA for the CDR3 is TGTGCCAGCAGTTTATTGCGGTTCAGCGGCAATGAGCAGTTCTTC.

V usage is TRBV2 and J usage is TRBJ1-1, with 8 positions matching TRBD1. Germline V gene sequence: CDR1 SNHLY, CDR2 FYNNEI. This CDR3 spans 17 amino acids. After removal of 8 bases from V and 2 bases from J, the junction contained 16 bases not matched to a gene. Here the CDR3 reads CASPRGPSSETNTEAFF. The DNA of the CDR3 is TGTGCCAGCCCCAGGGGGCCTTCTTCCGAGACAAACACTGAAGCTTTCTTT. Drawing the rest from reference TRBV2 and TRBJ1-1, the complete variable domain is EPEVTQTPSHQVTQMGQEVILRCVPISNHLYFYWYRQILGQKVEFLVSFYNNEISEKSEIFDDQFSVERPDGSNFTLKIRSTKLEDSAMYFCASPRGPSSETNTEAFFGQGTRLTVV.

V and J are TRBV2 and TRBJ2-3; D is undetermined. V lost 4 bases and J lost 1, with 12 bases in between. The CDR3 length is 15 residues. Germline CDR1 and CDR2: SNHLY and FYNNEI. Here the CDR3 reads CASSAGQRGTDTQYF. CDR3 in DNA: TGTGCCAGCAGTGCAGGCCAACGTGGCACAGATACGCAGTATTTT.

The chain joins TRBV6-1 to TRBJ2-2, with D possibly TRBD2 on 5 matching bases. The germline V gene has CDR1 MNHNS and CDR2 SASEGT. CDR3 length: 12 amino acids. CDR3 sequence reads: CATRGYTGELFF. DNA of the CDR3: TGTGCGACCCGGGGTTACACCGGGGAGCTGTTTTTT.

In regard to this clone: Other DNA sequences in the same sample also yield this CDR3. CDR3 region: CASSVEGLAGEQYF. CDR3 in DNA: TGTGCCAGCAGCGTAGAGGGACTAGCGGGGGAGCAGTACTTC. The chain uses TRBV9 and TRBJ2-7; TRBD2 agrees at 13 bases. V shed 0 bases, J shed 7 bases, and the junction held 1 base outside the gene matches. The germline gives CDR1 SGDLS, CDR2 YYNGEE. This CDR3 contains 14 residues.

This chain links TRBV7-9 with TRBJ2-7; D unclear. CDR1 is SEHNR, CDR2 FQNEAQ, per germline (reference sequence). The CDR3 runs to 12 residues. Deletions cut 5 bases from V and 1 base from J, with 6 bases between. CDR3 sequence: CASSLISYEQYF. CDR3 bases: TGTGCCAGCAGCCTGATATCCTACGAGCAGTACTTC.

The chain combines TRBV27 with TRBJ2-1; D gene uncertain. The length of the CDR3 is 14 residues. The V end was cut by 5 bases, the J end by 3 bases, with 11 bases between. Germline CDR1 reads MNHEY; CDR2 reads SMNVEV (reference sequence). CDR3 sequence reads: CASSDLESYNEQFF. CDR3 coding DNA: TGTGCCAGCAGTGACCTCGAAAGCTACAATGAGCAGTTCTTC.

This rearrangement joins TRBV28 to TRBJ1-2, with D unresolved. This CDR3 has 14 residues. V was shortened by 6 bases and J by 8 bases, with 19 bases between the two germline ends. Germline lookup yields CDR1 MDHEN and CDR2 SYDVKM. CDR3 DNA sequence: TGTGCCAGCAGCACCTACAATGCCCCGGGAGGCTACACCTTC. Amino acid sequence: CASSTYNAPGGYTF.

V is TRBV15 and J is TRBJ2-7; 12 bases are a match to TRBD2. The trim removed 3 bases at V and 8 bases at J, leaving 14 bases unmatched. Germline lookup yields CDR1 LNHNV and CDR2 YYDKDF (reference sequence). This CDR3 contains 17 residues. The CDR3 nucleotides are TGTGCCACCAGCAGCCCCTCGACTAGCGGGAGTCTCAATAAGCAGTACTTC. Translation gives CATSSPSTSGSLNKQYF.

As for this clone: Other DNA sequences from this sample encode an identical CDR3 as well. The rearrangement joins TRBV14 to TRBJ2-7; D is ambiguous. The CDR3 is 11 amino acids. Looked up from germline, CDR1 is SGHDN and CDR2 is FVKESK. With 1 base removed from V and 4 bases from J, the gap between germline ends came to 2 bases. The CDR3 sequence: CASSQAYEQYF. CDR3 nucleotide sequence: TGTGCCAGCAGCCAAGCGTACGAGCAGTACTTC.

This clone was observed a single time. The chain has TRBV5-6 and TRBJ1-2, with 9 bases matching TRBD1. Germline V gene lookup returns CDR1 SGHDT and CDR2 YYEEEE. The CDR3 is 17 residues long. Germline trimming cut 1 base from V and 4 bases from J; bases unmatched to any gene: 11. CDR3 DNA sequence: TGTGCCAGCAGCTTGACAGGGGGCGAAGCTCTTTTCTATGGCTACACCTTC. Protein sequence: CASSLTGGEALFYGYTF.

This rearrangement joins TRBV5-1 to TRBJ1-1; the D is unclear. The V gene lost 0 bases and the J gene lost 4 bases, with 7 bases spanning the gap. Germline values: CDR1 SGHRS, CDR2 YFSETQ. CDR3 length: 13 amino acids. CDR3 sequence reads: CASSLAVGTEAFF. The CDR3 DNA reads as TGCGCCAGCAGCTTGGCAGTCGGCACTGAAGCTTTCTTT.

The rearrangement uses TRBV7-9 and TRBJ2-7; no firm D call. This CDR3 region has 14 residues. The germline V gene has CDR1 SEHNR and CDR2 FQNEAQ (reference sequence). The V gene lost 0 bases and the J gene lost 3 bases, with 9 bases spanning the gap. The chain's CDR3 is CASSLAGHSYEQYF. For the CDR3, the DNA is TGTGCCAGCAGCTTAGCAGGGCACAGCTACGAGCAGTACTTC. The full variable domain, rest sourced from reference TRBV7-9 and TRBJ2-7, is DTGVSQNPRHKITKRGQNVTFRCDPISEHNRLYWYRQTLGQGPEFLTYFQNEAQLEKSRLLSDRFSAERPKGSFSTLEIQRTEQGDSAMYLCASSLAGHSYEQYFGPGTRLTVT.